The table lists the clone carrying this T cell receptor (beta chain) with many counts. Its antigen is as yet unknown. CDR1 and CDR2 from the germline V gene are DFQATT and SNEGSKA (reference sequence). There are 11 residues in the CDR3. V lost 6 bases to trimming and J lost 4 bases, with 9 bases between them. These data belong to a study of T-cell reconstitution after alpha-beta-depleted transplantation in children. Notes on the study in general: Diversity and T-cell counts at one year after transplant derived mostly from new T cells.

Library preparation (for TCRbeta) was performed with unique molecular identifiers. Via MiXCR, TCRdb re-called the PCR reads, giving one row per CDR3 protein. The sample records over 90,000 distinct CDR3 sequences, about 6.8% being singletons. This TCR derives from a boy aged 2-15 years with acute lymphoblastic leukemia, due to receive a stem cell transplant. This material consisted of PBMCs, taken before TCRalphabeta/CD19-depleted stem cell transplant. This rearrangement joins TRBV20-1 to TRBJ2-5; D remains ambiguous. For the CDR3, the DNA is TGCAGTGCCTCCCCCGCAGAGACCCAGTACTTC. Its translation: CSASPAETQYF.